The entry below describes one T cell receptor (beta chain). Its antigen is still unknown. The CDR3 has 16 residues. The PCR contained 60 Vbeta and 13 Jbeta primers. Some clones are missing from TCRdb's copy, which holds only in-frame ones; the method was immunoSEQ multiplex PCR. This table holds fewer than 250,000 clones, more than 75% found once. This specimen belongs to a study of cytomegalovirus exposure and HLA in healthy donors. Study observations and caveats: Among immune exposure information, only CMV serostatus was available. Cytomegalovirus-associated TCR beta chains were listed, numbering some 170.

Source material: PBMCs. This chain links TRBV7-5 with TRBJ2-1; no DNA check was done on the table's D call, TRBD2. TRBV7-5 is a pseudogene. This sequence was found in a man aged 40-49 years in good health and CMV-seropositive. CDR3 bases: TGTGCCAGAAGCGCCCACTCTTCAAGCTCCTACAATGAGCAGTTCTTC. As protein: CARSAHSSSSYNEQFF.